This T cell receptor beta chain was sequenced during a study of T cells in Graves' hyperthyroidism and ophthalmopathy. The study's findings and limits: A model of 13 V-J features distinguished ophthalmopathy from stable hyperthyroidism. Ophthalmopathy, which appeared later, was predicted by the model a median approximately 6 months before onset.

Amplified TCR beta CDR3 regions derived from RNA transcripts. TCR CDR3 underwent first-round RT-PCR with the HTBI primer set. In TCRdb, the multiplex PCR reads were re-called with MiXCR into one record per CDR3 protein. The data hold about 620,000 distinct CDR3 sequences, with 15% to 20% observed a single time. Trimming removed 3 bases from V and 6 bases from J, with 11 bases in between. Germline V gives CDR1 MDHEN, CDR2 SYDVKM. The CDR3 runs to 13 residues. This clonotype was found many times. Its antigen is unknown. Patients aged 18 to 65 had newly diagnosed hyperthyroidism lasting under 2 months. The material sequenced was blood. V usage is TRBV28 and J usage is TRBJ1-1; tentative D call: TRBD1 (5 bases). The source of this sequence is a woman aged 25-40 years with Graves' hyperthyroidism. CDR3 sequence (DNA): TGTGCCAGCAGTTTTGGGGGGGTCCCTGAAGCTTTCTTT. Translation gives CASSFGGVPEAFF.